Listed below are T cell receptor beta chains from one sample, sequenced in a study of radiation and T cells in renal cell carcinoma. Here immunoSEQ multiplex PCR was the method, and the copy in TCRdb shows in-frame clones only, minus some. There are about 59,000 clones in the sample; approximately 84% occur only once, and 7.3% lies in the top ten. Sample: blood, taken from a patient whose treatment included radiotherapy and nephrectomy. The receptors here all came from a man aged 55 to 70 with renal cell carcinoma. CDR3s include the opening cysteine and the closing phenylalanine or tryptophan. A D gene is named only where the DNA matches it firmly. Size is omitted from some rows. Given values are once, few, many or a class for expanded clones.

D gene | J gene | V gene | clone size | CDR3 DNA | CDR3 protein
NA | TRBJ2-7 | TRBV7-9 | few | TGTGCCAGCAGCTTCGACAGACTATTGCGGTTC | CASSFDRLLRF
TRBD2 | TRBJ2-3 | TRBV7-2 | NA | TGTGCCAGCCTACTAGCGGGGGGATCAGATACGCAGTATTTT | CASLLAGGSDTQYF
NA | TRBJ1-5 | TRBV6-5 | NA | TGTGCCAGCAGTTTACGCCCAGGGGATCAGCCCCAGCATTTT | CASSLRPGDQPQHF
NA | TRBJ2-6 | TRBV14 | NA | TGTGCCAGCAGCCCTTCTGGGGCCAACGTCCTGACTTTC | CASSPSGANVLTF
NA | TRBJ1-3 | TRBV12-5 | NA | TGTGCTAGTGGTTTGGTAGATATGGGAAACTCTGGAAACACCATATATTTT | CASGLVDMGNSGNTIYF
NA | TRBJ1-1 | TRBV30 | NA | TGTGCCTGGGGGGGGGACGCTTTCGCCGAAGCTTTCTTT | CAWGGDAFAEAFF
TRBD2 | TRBJ2-1 | TRBV18 | NA | TGTGCCAGCTCACCACCAGGACTAGCGGGAGGGCCACATGAGCAGTTCTTC | CASSPPGLAGGPHEQFF
NA | TRBJ1-1 | TRBV18 | NA | TGTGCCAGCTCACCAGATGGTTTGACTGAAGCTTTCTTT | CASSPDGLTEAFF
NA | TRBJ2-7 | TRBV6-5 | NA | TGTGCCAGCAGTTACGACGTTCCCTACGAGCAGTACTTC | CASSYDVPYEQYF
NA | TRBJ2-7 | TRBV5-1 | NA | TGCGCCAGCAGCACACAGGGTGGCGACGAGCAGTACTTC | CASSTQGGDEQYF
NA | TRBJ2-7 | TRBV4-1 | NA | TGCGCCAGCAGCTCCGGGGGTGGGGTGTTCTACGAGCAGTACTTC | CASSSGGGVFYEQYF